The 6 T cell receptor beta chains presented below share a single source sample, sequenced in a study of blood T cell repertoires in COVID-19 (dated by TCRdb to between 2020 and 2021). Preparation of the library involved the immunoSEQ multiplex PCR assay. Imported from immuneACCESS, the table was reduced by TCRdb to in-frame sequences with V and J called. These copies leave out some clones; in studies compared against another copy, an unresolved V gene accounts for under half, and the cause of the remainder is not known. Here the sample has roughly 140,000 clones; around 84% occur a single time. The leading ten clones occupy under 7% of the sample. Sequencing was done on a sample of PBMCs or T cells enriched from blood (not recorded which). The receptors were gathered from a woman aged 50 to 60 who had been exposed to COVID-19.

The genes are TRBV24-1 and TRBJ2-3; TRBD1 agrees at 7 bases. Trimming at V came to 10 bases and at J to 2 bases, leaving 5 bases not matched to a gene. Per germline, CDR1 KGHDR and CDR2 SFDVKD. The CDR3 sequence is 13 residues long. CDR3 amino acids: CATGTDITDTQYF. The CDR3 nucleotides are TGTGCCACAGGGACAGATATCACAGATACGCAGTATTTT.

The chain links TRBV5-8 to TRBJ1-1; TRBD1 matches at 12 bases. This CDR3 has 15 residues. Germline assignment: CDR1 SGHTS and CDR2 YDEGEE. The J segment lost 6 bases and the V segment lost 0 bases, leaving 3 bases of the junction unmatched. The CDR3 nucleotides read TGTGCCAGCAGCTTGGGGGGACAGGGGGCCGCTGAAGCTTTCTTT. Its translation is CASSLGGQGAAEAFF.

This chain uses TRBV11-2 with TRBJ2-3; no firm D call. The CDR3 runs 11 residues. Germline V gene data show CDR1 as SGHAT and CDR2 as FQNNGV. Trimming took 3 bases from V and 5 from J, leaving 3 bases between them. CDR3 region: CASSFQDTQYF. The CDR3, as DNA: TGTGCCAGCAGCTTCCAAGATACGCAGTATTTT. The full variable domain, in which reference TRBV11-2 and TRBJ2-3 provide the parts outside the CDR3, is EAGVAQSPRYKIIEKRQSVAFWCNPISGHATLYWYQQILGQGPKLLIQFQNNGVVDDSQLPKDRFSAERLKGVDSTLKIQPAKLEDSAVYLCASSFQDTQYFGPGTRLTVL.

The chain is built from TRBV7-7 and TRBJ2-6; D is perhaps TRBD1 (5 bases). The CDR3 loop spans 15 amino acids. The germline V gene has CDR1 SSHAT and CDR2 FNYEAQ (reference sequence). Trimming pared 1 base from V and 2 bases from J, leaving 6 bases between. The CDR3 coding sequence is TGTGCCAGCAGCTTAGGGGGCCCTGGGGCCAACGTCCTGACTTTC. The encoded protein is CASSLGGPGANVLTF.

This clone was picked up one time. V and J are TRBV11-2 and TRBJ2-7, with 10 positions matching TRBD2. The CDR3 has 14 amino acids. Germline CDR1 is SGHAT and CDR2 is FQNNGV. Losses at the gene ends were 2 bases for V and 5 bases for J; bases not matched to a gene: 3. The CDR3 sequence is CASSLSGGANEQYF. DNA of the CDR3: TGTGCCAGCAGCTTAAGCGGGGGGGCCAACGAGCAGTACTTC.

This chain uses TRBV19 with TRBJ2-3; the D is unclear. Germline lookup yields CDR1 LNHDA and CDR2 SQIVND (reference sequence). The CDR3 is 12 amino acids. The germline V and J ends were trimmed by 5 bases and 3 bases, with 6 bases remaining between them. CDR3 protein: CASSQATDTQYF. CDR3 sequence (DNA): TGTGCCAGTAGTCAAGCAACAGATACGCAGTATTTT.